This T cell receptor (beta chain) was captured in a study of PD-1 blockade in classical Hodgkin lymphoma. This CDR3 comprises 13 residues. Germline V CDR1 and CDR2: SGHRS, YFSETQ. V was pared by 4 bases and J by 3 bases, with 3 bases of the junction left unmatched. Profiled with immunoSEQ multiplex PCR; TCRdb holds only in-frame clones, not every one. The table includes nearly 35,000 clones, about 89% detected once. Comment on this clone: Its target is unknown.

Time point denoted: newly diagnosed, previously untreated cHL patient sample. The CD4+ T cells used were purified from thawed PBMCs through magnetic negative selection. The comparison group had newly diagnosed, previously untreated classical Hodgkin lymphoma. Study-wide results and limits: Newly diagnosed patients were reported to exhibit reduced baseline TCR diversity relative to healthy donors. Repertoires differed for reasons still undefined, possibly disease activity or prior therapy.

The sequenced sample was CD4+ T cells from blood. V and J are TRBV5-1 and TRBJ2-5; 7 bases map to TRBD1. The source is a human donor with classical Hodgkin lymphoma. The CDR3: CASSRTGEETQYF. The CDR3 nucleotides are TGCGCCAGCAGCCGTACAGGGGAAGAGACCCAGTACTTC.